This entry features one TCR beta chain sequence. This entry belongs to a study of cytomegalovirus exposure and HLA in healthy donors. The CDR3 sequence is 12 residues long. V shed 4 bases and J shed 4 bases, with 9 bases lying between them. Germline CDR1 is SQVTM and CDR2 is ANQGSEA. 60 Vbeta and 13 Jbeta primers were used in PCR. The protocol was immunoSEQ multiplex PCR, while the TCRdb copy is restricted to in-frame clones and leaves out a portion. The data contain about 150,000 clones, over 65% of them singletons. The sample consisted of PBMCs. V and J are TRBV29-1 and TRBJ2-3; D gene unclear. This clonotype originated in a woman aged 40 to 55 in good health and CMV-seronegative. The CDR3 nucleotides are TGCAGCGTTGGAACTATGGCAGATACGCAGTATTTT. Amino acid sequence: CSVGTMADTQYF.